This T cell receptor (beta chain) was captured by sequencing in a study of cytomegalovirus exposure and HLA in healthy donors. Whole-study findings and limits: With later analysis, a missense DCLRE1C variant became linked to TCR beta V- and J-gene trimming. Segments of the TCR beta V type were, in most cases, productive about 87% or about 30% of the time in an earlier analysis. Later analysis identified about 15,000 TCR beta sequences associated with HLA alleles, using a false discovery rate threshold of 0.05. TCR beta chains associated with HLA were, in a later analysis, more clonally expanded than equally common others.

Amplification used 60 Vbeta primers and 13 Jbeta primers. Data came from immunoSEQ multiplex PCR; TCRdb stores just in-frame clones and leaves some out. Found here are over 60,000 clones, roughly four fifths of them singletons; the top ten hold approximately 7.8%. In regard to this clone: What it binds is not known.

The sequenced material came from PBMCs. The TCR was taken from a woman aged 25 to 45 in good health and CMV-seropositive.

This CDR3 reads CASSPPTITGGASYEQYF. The CDR3, as DNA: TGTGCCAGCTCACCCCCTACAATTACAGGGGGCGCCTCCTACGAGCAGTACTTC. The gene calls are TRBV18 and TRBJ2-7; 9 nucleotides line up with TRBD1. Germline loops: CDR1 KGHSH, CDR2 LQKENI. V was pared by 3 bases and J by 0 bases, with 12 bases of the junction left unmatched. This CDR3 has 18 residues.